A single sample is the source of the 18 T cell receptor beta chains below, sequenced in a study of shared clonotypes between healthy human individuals. TCRdb keeps only in-frame clones here, not all; method: immunoSEQ multiplex PCR. The sample lists more than 1.2 million clones, around 98.5% seen once, with 0.3% to 0.45% in the top ten. Sample: naive CD4+ T cells sorted from blood. Subset reported: CD45RA+ positively selected. Every receptor here comes from a man under 40 in good health.

This rearrangement joins TRBV19 to TRBJ2-2, with 9 bases lining up with TRBD1. The CDR3 has 16 residues. The V gene's germline CDR1 is LNHDA and CDR2 SQIVND (reference sequence). V trimming: 4 bases; J trimming: 6 bases; junction bases outside the gene matches: 9. CDR3 nucleotides: TGTGCCAGTAGTAGACGGACAGGGGTGAATTCCGGGGAGCTGTTTTTT. This translates into CASSRRTGVNSGELFF. The full variable domain, rest sourced from reference TRBV19 and TRBJ2-2, is DGGITQSPKYLFRKEGQNVTLSCEQNLNHDAMYWYRQDPGQGLRLIYYSQIVNDFQKGDIAEGYSVSREKKESFPLTVTSAQKNPTAFYLCASSRRTGVNSGELFFGEGSRLTVL.

This sequence joins TRBV5-1 and TRBJ1-2, with unresolved D. Germline lookup yields CDR1 SGHRS and CDR2 YFSETQ. V lost 3 bases and J 5 bases, leaving 8 bases between the germline ends. The CDR3 spans 12 residues. The CDR3 is CASSSDLYGYTF. Here the CDR3 DNA reads TGCGCCAGCAGCTCGGACTTATATGGCTACACCTTC. The full variable domain, with the rest looked up from reference TRBV5-1 and TRBJ1-2, is KAGVTQTPRYLIKTRGQQVTLSCSPISGHRSVSWYQQTPGQGLQFLFEYFSETQRNKGNFPGRFSGRQFSNSRSEMNVSTLELGDSALYLCASSSDLYGYTFGSGTRLTVV.

This clone was counted a single time. The chain uses TRBV5-5 and TRBJ2-7, with 7 positions matching TRBD1. The CDR3 consists of 14 residues. Germline V gives CDR1 SGHKS, CDR2 YYEKEE (reference sequence). V was clipped by 7 bases and J by 3 bases; unmatched bases: 10. CDR3 amino acids: CASRTLAGGYEQYF. The CDR3 nucleotides read TGTGCCAGCCGCACCCTCGCAGGGGGCTACGAGCAGTACTTC.

This clone was detected once. This chain joins TRBV7-2 and TRBJ2-1; TRBD2 might be the D (5 bases). The CDR3 totals 13 residues. The germline gives CDR1 SGHTA, CDR2 FQGNSA. V lost 5 bases to trimming and J lost 8 bases, with 13 bases between them. In nucleotides, the CDR3 is TGTGCCAGCAGCCCCCGAGGGCGGGATGAGCAGTTCTTC. This gives the protein CASSPRGRDEQFF.

The chain employs TRBV18 and TRBJ2-2, with a weak D call TRBD1 (6 bases). Trimming shortened V by 3 bases and J by 2 bases, and 13 bases separated the two germline ends. From germline, CDR1 is KGHSH and CDR2 LQKENI. This CDR3 is built from 16 residues. The CDR3 region is CASSPYSDRNTGELFF. CDR3 DNA sequence: TGTGCCAGCTCACCCTACTCGGACAGAAACACCGGGGAGCTGTTTTTT.

This chain links TRBV18 with TRBJ2-5; D unclear. CDR3 length: 14 residues. V was shortened by 2 bases and J by 2 bases, with 9 bases between the two germline ends. Germline CDR1 reads KGHSH; CDR2 reads LQKENI. The CDR3 region has the DNA TGTGCCAGCTCACCAATCAGCGAACAAGAGACCCAGTACTTC. It translates to CASSPISEQETQYF. Complete variable domain (other parts from reference TRBV18 and TRBJ2-5): NAGVMQNPRHLVRRRGQEARLRCSPMKGHSHVYWYRQLPEEGLKFMVYLQKENIIDESGMPKERFSAEFPKEGPSILRIQQVVRGDSAAYFCASSPISEQETQYFGPGTRLLVL.

Worth noting for this clone: The sample holds other DNA sequences that translate to the same CDR3. V usage is TRBV18 and J usage is TRBJ2-5; D remains ambiguous. In germline, CDR1 is KGHSH, CDR2 LQKENI. The CDR3 extends over 12 amino acids. V gave up 3 bases and J gave up 5 bases, with 7 bases separating them. The CDR3 coding sequence is TGTGCCAGCTCACCCCAGAGGGAGACCCAGTACTTC. This encodes CASSPQRETQYF.

The chain carries TRBV10-3 and TRBJ1-1; perhaps TRBD1 as D (6 bases). Germline values: CDR1 ENHRY, CDR2 SYGVKD. The V gene lost 6 bases and the J gene lost 5 bases, with 10 bases spanning the gap. The CDR3 consists of 12 residues. The CDR3 is CAISNRATEAFF. CDR3 bases: TGTGCCATCAGCAACAGGGCTACTGAAGCTTTCTTT.

The chain is built from TRBV14 and TRBJ1-2; possibly TRBD1 for D (5 bases). Between the trimmed V and J ends, which lost 1 base and 3 bases, there was a span of 9 bases. The V gene's germline CDR1 is SGHDN and CDR2 FVKESK. This CDR3 contains 14 residues. As DNA, the CDR3 is TGTGCCAGCAGCCAAGCCGGGGCTTACTATGGCTACACCTTC. It codes for CASSQAGAYYGYTF.

V and J are TRBV5-1 and TRBJ2-3, with 12 bases lining up with TRBD2. The CDR3 loop spans 17 amino acids. Germline values: CDR1 SGHRS, CDR2 YFSETQ. With V trimmed by 4 bases and J by 5 bases, 11 bases remained unmatched. The CDR3 here is CASSLTRLAGEVDTQYF. Here the CDR3 DNA reads TGCGCCAGCAGCCTAACCCGACTAGCGGGAGAAGTAGATACGCAGTATTTT.

This rearrangement joins TRBV18 to TRBJ2-1, with D unresolved. V lost 2 bases and J lost 16, with 18 bases in between. Germline V gene sequence: CDR1 KGHSH, CDR2 LQKENI. The CDR3 contains 13 residues. CDR3 in amino acids: CASSPGPAGAYFF. DNA of the CDR3: TGTGCCAGCTCACCAGGGCCAGCCGGAGCGTACTTCTTC.

This clone has a single count. V and J are TRBV28 and TRBJ1-3; unclear D gene. V was clipped by 6 bases and J by 0 bases, with 6 bases between them. Per the germline V gene, CDR1 is MDHEN and CDR2 is SYDVKM. The CDR3 length is 13 residues. Here the CDR3 DNA reads TGTGCCAGCAGAGTAAGCTCTGGAAACACCATATATTTT. Its translation: CASRVSSGNTIYF.

V gene TRBV13 combines with J gene TRBJ1-1; D unresolved. CDR1 PRHDT and CDR2 FYEKMQ come from the germline V gene (reference sequence). The germline V and J ends were trimmed by 1 base and 0 bases, with 9 bases remaining between them. The CDR3 has 15 amino acids. CDR3 sequence: CASSLERVLNTEAFF. DNA of the CDR3: TGTGCCAGCAGCTTAGAAAGGGTACTGAACACTGAAGCTTTCTTT.

This clone was seen just once. The gene calls are TRBV5-5 and TRBJ2-5; D gene ambiguous. CDR3 size: 15 residues. Trimming cost V 4 bases and J 2 bases, with 15 bases left between them. Germline CDR1 and CDR2: SGHKS and YYEKEE (reference sequence). In DNA, the CDR3 is TGTGCCAGCAGCGGGCTCCTGACAAGACAAGAGACCCAGTACTTC. Its translation is CASSGLLTRQETQYF.

The rearrangement links TRBV10-3 to TRBJ2-7; 8 bases agree with TRBD1. The CDR3 is made up of 12 amino acids. V shed 10 bases, J shed 5 bases, and the junction held 7 bases outside the gene matches. CDR1 and CDR2 from the germline V gene are ENHRY and SYGVKD. DNA for the CDR3: TGTGCCACCAGGACAGGGAAGAACGAGCAGTACTTC. Protein: CATRTGKNEQYF.

V usage is TRBV19 and J usage is TRBJ1-5; D uncertain. The V end was cut by 5 bases, the J end by 4 bases, with 6 bases between. The CDR3 covers 12 residues. The germline V gene has CDR1 LNHDA and CDR2 SQIVND (reference sequence). The CDR3 bases are TGTGCCAGTAGTTTCGGGAATCAGCCCCAGCATTTT. It is translated as CASSFGNQPQHF.

V is TRBV6-1 and J is TRBJ1-2; D is undetermined. Germline CDR1 is MNHNS and CDR2 is SASEGT. The CDR3 sequence is 14 residues long. The V end was cut by 5 bases, the J end by 4 bases, with 14 bases between. CDR3 nucleotide sequence: TGTGCCAGCAGTCTCTCGGGGAGCTTCTATGGCTACACCTTC. It codes for CASSLSGSFYGYTF.

The chain couples TRBV5-6 to TRBJ2-7; D gene ambiguous. The V and J ends lost 4 bases and 1 base respectively, with 15 bases between them. Per germline, CDR1 SGHDT and CDR2 YYEEEE. The CDR3 totals 15 residues. This CDR3 reads CASSLNGLTSYEQYF. The CDR3 DNA sequence: TGTGCCAGCAGCCTGAACGGGTTAACATCCTACGAGCAGTACTTC.